Below, 29 T cell receptor beta chains from the same sample are listed, as sequenced in a study of breast tumors, draining lymph nodes, adjacent tissues. Axillary draining lymph nodes of breast cancer patients supplied the node samples. TCRdb ran MiXCR on the multiplex PCR reads and lists one entry per CDR3 protein. The table shows fewer than 200,000 distinct CDR3 sequences, with 33% occurring only once. Sequencing was performed on axillary lymph node tissue. These receptors originate from a female donor with breast cancer. Some clones in this sample may be carry-over from other donors' samples.

This clonotype has at least ten counts. The chain combines TRBV5-8 with TRBJ2-7, with 9 bases identical to TRBD2. Per the germline V gene, CDR1 is SGHTS and CDR2 is YDEGEE. There are 13 residues in the CDR3. V shed 5 bases, J shed 4 bases, and the junction held 4 bases outside the gene matches. The CDR3 coding sequence is TGTGCCAGCAGGGCTAGCGGGAATTACGAGCAGTACTTC. Translation: CASRASGNYEQYF.

Note on this clonotype: A much bigger clone sits one base away, suggesting this may be a read error. Because it lacks the conserved phenylalanine or tryptophan at the end, this CDR3 is likely a read error. The chain carries TRBV5-4 and TRBJ2-5; 7 bases map to TRBD1. Germline trimming cut 0 bases from V and 3 bases from J; bases unmatched to any gene: 5. This CDR3 region has 15 residues. CDR1 SGHNT and CDR2 YYREEE come from the germline V gene (reference sequence). The CDR3 sequence is CASSLETGVEETQYL. DNA of the CDR3: TGTGCCAGCAGCTTGGAAACAGGGGTGGAAGAGACCCAGTACCTC.

A single count supports this clonotype. One end of the junction varies from germline; a read error may be responsible. The chain is built from TRBV18 and TRBJ2-3; a weak D match, TRBD1 (6 bases). CDR1 KGHSH and CDR2 LQKENI come from the germline V gene. The CDR3 runs to 12 residues. As DNA, the CDR3 is TGTGCCGGCTCACTAGGGGGAGATACGCAGTATTTT. This encodes CAGSLGGDTQYF.

Many counts were recorded for this clonotype. The chain joins TRBV12-3 or TRBV12-4 to TRBJ2-3, with 8 bases aligning to TRBD1. With 4 bases clipped from V and 4 bases from J, the junction kept 13 bases outside the gene matches. The CDR3 length is 17 residues. CDR3 sequence (DNA): TGTGCCAGCAGTTGGGGGGCAGGGGGCGGTCTCGCAGATACGCAGTATTTT. Translating it yields CASSWGAGGGLADTQYF.

As for this clonotype: One end of the junction does not line up with germline, which may come from a read error. In nucleotides, the CDR3 is TGTGCCAGCAAAGCATCGGAGAACACTGAAGCTTTC. It codes for CASKASENTEAF. The gene calls are TRBV2 and TRBJ2-6, with unresolved D. From germline, CDR1 is SNHLY and CDR2 FYNNEI. The length of the CDR3 is 12 residues.

As for this clonotype: It is likely a read error, because the conserved phenylalanine at the end of the CDR3 is missing. This chain connects TRBV7-3 to TRBJ2-3; 15 bases line up with TRBD2. Germline CDR1 reads SGHTA; CDR2 reads FQGTGA. The CDR3 spans 19 residues. The junction had 17 bases not matched to a gene; V was cut back by 5 bases and J by 8 bases. The CDR3: CASSPYTGLAGGPAGTQYL. DNA of the CDR3: TGTGCCAGCAGCCCCTACACCGGACTAGCGGGGGGGCCCGCAGGTACGCAGTATCTT.

This clonotype was seen ten or more times. This chain links TRBV12-3 or TRBV12-4 with TRBJ1-6, with D possibly matching TRBD1 (6 bases). The CDR3 has 15 amino acids. With 8 bases removed from V and 5 bases from J, the gap between germline ends came to 16 bases. CDR3 nucleotides: TGTGCCAGCGGACTACAGGGAGCTCATAATTCACCCCTCCACTTT. Translating gives CASGLQGAHNSPLHF.

This clonotype occurred a few times. A read error may be the cause here, since a much bigger clone is one base away. V gene TRBV20-1 combines with J gene TRBJ2-2, with D maybe TRBD2 (5 bases). The CDR3 is made up of 11 amino acids. CDR1 and CDR2 (germline): DFQATT, SNEGSKA (reference sequence). CDR3 amino acids: CSARGTGELSF. The CDR3 region has the DNA TGCAGTGCTAGGGGCACCGGGGAGCTGTCTTTT.

This clonotype was seen ten or more times. The chain is built from TRBV11-3 and TRBJ1-6; D possibly corresponds to TRBD1 (6 bases). Germline lookup yields CDR1 SGHNT and CDR2 YENEEA. This CDR3 is built from 12 residues. The V and J ends lost 8 bases and 7 bases respectively, with 9 bases between them. The CDR3 DNA reads as TGTGCCAGCGGGCAGGGGAATTCACCCCTCCACTTT. Translating it yields CASGQGNSPLHF.

Details on this clonotype: Because the CDR3 is missing its conserved closing phenylalanine or tryptophan, this is likely a read error. Because the CDR3's place on the DNA is in doubt, the DNA is left out and the CDR3 is given as listed by TCRdb. V usage is TRBV11-2 and J usage is TRBJ2-3. CDR1 and CDR2 (germline): SGHAT, FQNNGV. From its first to its last residue, the CDR3 has 13 amino acids. CDR3 sequence reads: CASSFTSADTQCL.

In its sample, this clonotype was seen a few times. The chain recombines TRBV12-3 or TRBV12-4 with TRBJ1-2; 9 bases line up with TRBD1. The CDR3 totals 16 residues. The V and J ends lost 4 bases and 7 bases, in that order; junction bases with no gene match: 13. CDR3 in DNA: TGTGCCAGCAGTTACGCCGGGACAGGGAGGAGGAGTGGCTACACCTTC. Its translation: CASSYAGTGRRSGYTF.

J is TRBJ2-4 and V is TRBV11-3, with D perhaps TRBD1 or TRBD2 (5 bases each). The CDR3 loop spans 17 amino acids. In germline, CDR1 is SGHNT, CDR2 YENEEA. The V and J ends lost 1 base and 5 bases respectively, with 18 bases between them. The CDR3 protein is CASSLGGSRGSENIQYF. CDR3 coding DNA: TGTGCCAGCAGCTTAGGAGGTTCGAGGGGATCAGAAAACATTCAGTACTTC.

This clonotype was counted at least ten times. The chain employs TRBV5-1 and TRBJ1-6, with 10 bases that match TRBD1. V lost 4 bases to trimming and J lost 8 bases; unmatched junction nucleotides: 9. The CDR3 runs 16 residues. The V gene's germline CDR1 is SGHRS and CDR2 YFSETQ. This chain's CDR3 is CASSPATGGHDSPLHF. CDR3 DNA: TGCGCCAGCAGCCCGGCGACAGGGGGCCACGATTCACCCCTCCACTTT.

This clonotype was observed at least ten times. This chain connects TRBV9 to TRBJ2-2; D is ambiguous. Germline V lookup: CDR1 SGDLS, CDR2 YYNGEE. The CDR3 consists of 15 residues. V was shortened by 3 bases and J by 0 bases, with 9 bases between the two germline ends. This CDR3 reads CASSAPIANTGELFF. In DNA form, the CDR3 reads TGTGCCAGCAGCGCCCCCATAGCGAACACCGGGGAGCTGTTTTTT.

This clonotype was found many times. CDR3 DNA sequence: TGTGCCAGCAGCCAAGGGGTGAGCGGGGGCTACGAGCAGTACTTC. Protein: CASSQGVSGGYEQYF. The chain has TRBV4-2 and TRBJ2-7; 8 nucleotides line up with TRBD2. V shed 1 base, J shed 3 bases, and the junction held 5 bases outside the gene matches. The length of the CDR3 is 15 residues. The germline V gene has CDR1 LGHNA and CDR2 YNFKEQ.

There are many counts of this clonotype. The genes are TRBV4-2 and TRBJ2-1; 10 bases line up with TRBD2. The CDR3 spans 15 residues. Germline CDR1 reads LGHNA; CDR2 reads YNFKEQ. V trimming: 6 bases; J trimming: 4 bases; junction bases outside the gene matches: 6. The CDR3 DNA is TGTGCCAGCAGTAAAGGGACTAGCGCTTACAATGAGCAGTTCTTC. Protein product: CASSKGTSAYNEQFF.

This clonotype appeared a single time. V and J are TRBV2 and TRBJ1-4; unclear D gene. The germline V gene has CDR1 SNHLY and CDR2 FYNNEI. The CDR3 extends over 13 amino acids. Here the CDR3 DNA reads TGTGCTAGAGATGGAGGAGGTAATGAAAAACTGTTTTTT. Protein product: CARDGGGNEKLFF.

This clonotype was detected only once. The rearrangement joins TRBV15 to TRBJ2-2; tentatively, D is TRBD2 (5 bases). Trimming left V 3 bases short and J 4 bases short, with 12 bases between. Germline CDR1 reads LNHNV; CDR2 reads YYDKDF (reference sequence). This CDR3 is built from 15 residues. CDR3 region: CATSSLGRGTGELFF. In nucleotides, the CDR3 is TGTGCCACCAGCAGTTTGGGTCGGGGCACCGGGGAGCTGTTTTTT. Full variable domain (remainder filled in from reference TRBV15 and TRBJ2-2): DAMVIQNPRYQVTQFGKPVTLSCSQTLNHNVMYWYQQKSSQAPKLLFHYYDKDFNNEADTPDNFQSRRPNTSFCFLDIRSPGLGDTAMYLCATSSLGRGTGELFFGEGSRLTVL.

This clonotype was counted once. The chain combines TRBV20-1 with TRBJ2-6, with D possibly matching TRBD2 (6 bases). Germline lookup yields CDR1 DFQATT and CDR2 SNEGSKA (reference sequence). The V and J ends lost 4 bases and 3 bases respectively, with 13 bases between them. The CDR3 spans 15 residues. CDR3 bases: TGCAGTGCTACGGGAGAAAACTATGGGGCCAACGTCCTGACTTTC. Protein product: CSATGENYGANVLTF.

Of note for this clonotype: A much more abundant neighbour one base away suggests this may be a read error. The rearrangement links TRBV6-5 to TRBJ2-2, with D tentatively TRBD2 (6 bases). CDR1 is MNHEY, CDR2 SVGAGI, per germline. CDR3 length: 15 amino acids. CDR3 sequence reads: CASSYTYKDTGGLFF. The CDR3 region has the DNA TGTGCCAGCAGTTATACATACAAAGACACCGGGGGGCTGTTTTTT.

This sequence joins TRBV10-2 and TRBJ1-5; TRBD1 aligns across 8 bases. Germline loops: CDR1 WSHSY, CDR2 SAAADI. The junction had 4 bases not matched to a gene; V was cut back by 1 base and J by 5 bases. The CDR3 runs 15 residues. CDR3 amino acids: CASSEYQGAHQPQHF. Here the CDR3 DNA reads TGCGCCAGCAGTGAGTATCAGGGGGCGCATCAGCCCCAGCATTTT.

Comment on this clonotype: One end of the junction varies from germline; a read error may be responsible. V is TRBV11-1 and J is TRBJ1-2; 7 bases align to TRBD1. The CDR3 has 12 amino acids. Germline V gives CDR1 SGHAT, CDR2 FQDESV (reference sequence). The CDR3 DNA sequence: TGTGCCAGCACCCGGGACAGCTATGGCCACACCTTC. It yields the protein CASTRDSYGHTF.

This clonotype came up many times. This chain uses TRBV19 with TRBJ2-3; D is perhaps TRBD2 (6 bases). The V end lost 5 bases, the J end lost 0 bases, and 15 bases lay between the germline ends. This CDR3 has 16 amino acids. Looked up from germline, CDR1 is LNHDA and CDR2 is SQIVND (reference sequence). Here the CDR3 reads CASSQGWAGSTDTQYF. CDR3 in DNA: TGTGCCAGTAGTCAGGGCTGGGCGGGAAGCACAGATACGCAGTATTTT.

The chain is built from TRBV4-2 and TRBJ2-3; D is unclear. V lost 0 bases to trimming and J lost 0 bases, with 10 bases between them. Looked up from germline, CDR1 is LGHNA and CDR2 is YNFKEQ. The CDR3 has 16 residues. The CDR3 reads CASSQDLFRSTDTQYF. DNA for the CDR3: TGTGCCAGCAGCCAAGATCTCTTCAGGAGCACAGATACGCAGTATTTT.

This clonotype was seen repeatedly, ten times or more. V usage is TRBV7-2 and J usage is TRBJ1-3; the match to TRBD1 covers 8 bases. This CDR3 has 15 amino acids. Germline CDR1 and CDR2: SGHTA and FQGNSA. The ends lost 4 bases at V and 4 bases at J; junction bases unmatched: 6. DNA for the CDR3: TGTGCCAGCAGCTCGCAGGGGGCTCCAGGAAACACCATATATTTT. It yields the protein CASSSQGAPGNTIYF.

This chain links TRBV24-1 with TRBJ2-5, with 7 bases matching TRBD2. The CDR3 consists of 16 residues. CDR1 is KGHDR and CDR2 is SFDVKD in the germline V gene. Trimming at V came to 7 bases and at J to 2 bases, leaving 12 bases not matched to a gene. CDR3 sequence: CATSALQREWQETQYF. CDR3 DNA sequence: TGTGCCACCAGCGCTCTCCAGCGGGAATGGCAAGAGACCCAGTACTTC.

This clonotype was detected once. A junction boundary mismatches the germline segment, possibly from a read error. This chain joins TRBV9 and TRBJ1-6; no reliable D call. The CDR3 spans 14 residues. Germline V lookup: CDR1 SGDLS, CDR2 YYNGEE. The CDR3 DNA reads as TGTGCCAGCAGCGTAGGAACAGAATATTCCCCCCTCCCCTTT. Translating it yields CASSVGTEYSPLPF.

This clonotype was counted ten times or more. This chain links TRBV20-1 with TRBJ2-1; TRBD1 aligns across 9 bases. The CDR3 is 17 amino acids. The ends lost 0 bases at V and 4 bases at J; junction bases unmatched: 10. Per the germline V gene, CDR1 is DFQATT and CDR2 is SNEGSKA (reference sequence). The CDR3 here is CSARDQTGGVLYNEQFF. The CDR3, as DNA: TGCAGTGCTAGAGATCAAACAGGGGGCGTCCTATACAATGAGCAGTTCTTC.

The V gene is TRBV6-1, the J gene TRBJ2-3; TRBD2 matches at 10 bases. V shed 3 bases, J shed 4 bases, and the junction held 10 bases outside the gene matches. This CDR3 contains 17 residues. In germline, CDR1 is MNHNS, CDR2 SASEGT. The CDR3 loop reads CASSETVAGGLADTQYF. CDR3 in DNA: TGTGCCAGCAGTGAGACCGTAGCGGGAGGTTTAGCAGATACGCAGTATTTT.